This TCR beta chain was sequenced for a study of blood T cell repertoires in COVID-19. Trimming took off 0 bases at V and 8 bases at J, with 10 bases between the two ends. The CDR3 is 13 amino acids. The authors' processing: Estimates of nucleated cell counts were drawn from the amplification of reference gene primers. The protocol was immunoSEQ multiplex PCR, while the TCRdb copy is restricted to in-frame clones and leaves out a portion. V and J calls and clone size come straight from that table; D and trimming were deduced from the DNA. The sample carries a few hundred thousand clones, 85% to 90% recorded once.

The TCR sequence derives from a woman in her 30s with COVID-19, enrolled during active disease. The V gene is TRBV12-3 or TRBV12-4, the J gene TRBJ1-1, with TRBD1 as a possible D gene (5 bases). What was sequenced was peripheral blood. The CDR3 spells CASSLALSGEAFF. The CDR3 coding sequence is TGTGCCAGCAGTTTAGCGCTATCAGGGGAAGCTTTCTTT.